Below, 23 T cell receptor beta chains from the same sample are listed, as sequenced in a study of blood T cell repertoires in COVID-19. The data were produced by immunoSEQ multiplex PCR, yet TCRdb's version contains in-frame clones alone and is incomplete. Of around 700,000 clones in the sample, 85% to 90% are singletons; the top ten hold approximately 0.25%. Sequencing was done on a sample of peripheral blood. The receptors were sampled from a woman aged 18-30 years with acute or convalescent COVID-19.

This clone was seen a handful of times. The chain carries TRBV10-3 and TRBJ2-7; 7 bases line up with TRBD1. The CDR3 extends over 15 amino acids. CDR1 is ENHRY and CDR2 is SYGVKD in the germline V gene. The junction had 9 bases not matched to a gene; V was cut back by 5 bases and J by 2 bases. The DNA for the CDR3 is TGTGCCATCAGTAAAGTCCGGGACAGCCCCTACGAGCAGTACTTC. Amino acids: CAISKVRDSPYEQYF.

This sequence joins TRBV3-1 (or the pseudogene TRBV3-2) and TRBJ1-1, with TRBD1 matching 7 bases. Germline CDR1 LGHDT, CDR2 YNNKEL (reference sequence). CDR3 size: 12 residues. Losses at the gene ends were 7 bases for V and 8 bases for J; bases not matched to a gene: 7. CDR3 DNA sequence: TGTGCCAGCACCCACACGGGACAGGAAGCTTTCTTT. It encodes CASTHTGQEAFF.

V is TRBV7-2 and J is TRBJ2-1, with 9 bases that match TRBD2. Germline lookup yields CDR1 SGHTA and CDR2 FQGNSA. This CDR3 contains 15 residues. V lost 6 bases to trimming and J lost 5 bases; unmatched junction nucleotides: 8. The CDR3 protein is CASRRGGAMDNEQFF. For the CDR3, the DNA is TGTGCCAGCAGACGCGGGGGGGCCATGGACAATGAGCAGTTCTTC.

The chain carries TRBV4-1 and TRBJ1-2, with 7 bases lining up with TRBD1. Germline CDR1 is MGHRA and CDR2 is YSYEKL. V gave up 0 bases and J gave up 5 bases; unmatched junction bases: 15. The CDR3 contains 18 residues. This chain's CDR3 is CASSQDIWRPGGYYGYTF. The CDR3 DNA reads as TGCGCCAGCAGCCAAGATATATGGCGGCCAGGGGGTTATTATGGCTACACCTTC.

The chain uses TRBV11-3 and TRBJ2-1; 14 bases agree with TRBD2. The CDR3 runs 15 residues. Trimming at V came to 5 bases and at J to 9 bases, leaving 6 bases not matched to a gene. Germline assignment: CDR1 SGHNT and CDR2 YENEEA. The CDR3 DNA sequence: TGTGCCAGCAGCCAGGGACTAGCGGGGGAGGTTGAGCAGTTCTTC. Amino acids: CASSQGLAGEVEQFF. Looking up the rest from reference TRBV11-3 and TRBJ2-1 gives the full variable domain: EAGVVQSPRYKIIEKKQPVAFWCNPISGHNTLYWYLQNLGQGPELLIRYENEEAVDDSQLPKDRFSAERLKGVDSTLKIQPAELGDSAVYLCASSQGLAGEVEQFFGPGTRLTVL.

This clone was picked up one time. This chain joins TRBV6-4 and TRBJ2-1, with a tentative D call TRBD2 (5 bases). Trimming took 3 bases from V and 8 from J, leaving 11 bases between them. The length of the CDR3 is 13 residues. Germline V CDR1 and CDR2: MRHNA, SNTAGT. This CDR3 is CASSESSLHEQFF. CDR3 DNA: TGTGCCAGCAGTGAGTCTAGCTTACATGAGCAGTTCTTC.

Comments on this clone: The identical CDR3 is also encoded by other nucleotide sequences in the sample. The chain combines TRBV6-2 or TRBV6-3 with TRBJ1-1; D not resolved. CDR1 and CDR2 from the germline V gene are MNHEY and SVGEGT. This CDR3 region has 12 residues. With 2 bases removed from V and 4 bases from J, the gap between germline ends came to 5 bases. CDR3 region: CASSYPSTEAFF. Here the CDR3 DNA reads TGTGCCAGCAGTTACCCGAGCACTGAAGCTTTCTTT.

This clone was seen a few times. Other DNA sequences from this sample encode an identical CDR3 as well. The chain combines TRBV7-9 with TRBJ2-7; D not resolved. V lost 1 base, J lost 4 bases, and 5 bases lay in between. This CDR3 is 12 amino acids long. Looked up from germline, CDR1 is SEHNR and CDR2 is FQNEAQ (reference sequence). CDR3 coding DNA: TGTGCCAGCAGCTTAGGAGTTTACGAGCAGTACTTC. Its protein is CASSLGVYEQYF. Variable domain in full (rest from reference TRBV7-9 and TRBJ2-7): DTGVSQNPRHKITKRGQNVTFRCDPISEHNRLYWYRQTLGQGPEFLTYFQNEAQLEKSRLLSDRFSAERPKGSFSTLEIQRTEQGDSAMYLCASSLGVYEQYFGPGTRLTVT.

The gene calls are TRBV6-2 or TRBV6-3 and TRBJ2-7; possibly TRBD1 for D (6 bases). The CDR3 covers 16 residues. Germline CDR1 MNHEY, CDR2 SVGEGT. Trimming removed 5 bases from V and 1 base from J, with 18 bases in between. CDR3 nucleotide sequence: TGTGCCAGCAGTCGCATGGCGACAGGAAGGTCCTACGAGCAGTACTTC. It translates to CASSRMATGRSYEQYF.

V and J are TRBV7-8 and TRBJ1-6; 10 positions agree with TRBD1. The germline gives CDR1 SGHVS, CDR2 FQNEAQ. This CDR3 spans 17 amino acids. Trimming removed 5 bases from V and 5 bases from J; junction bases left unmatched: 9. CDR3 DNA sequence: TGTGCCAGCAGCCCTCTGACAGGGGGCCGGGATAATTCACCCCTCCACTTT. Translation: CASSPLTGGRDNSPLHF.

For this clone: Other DNA sequences in the sample encode the same CDR3. This chain connects TRBV7-8 to TRBJ1-1; D remains ambiguous. This CDR3 contains 13 residues. Germline CDR1 SGHVS, CDR2 FQNEAQ. The V gene lost 1 base and the J gene lost 1 base, with 4 bases spanning the gap. The CDR3 reads CASSLGENTEAFF. In nucleotides, the CDR3 is TGTGCCAGCAGCTTAGGCGAGAACACTGAAGCTTTCTTT.

This chain connects TRBV5-5 to TRBJ1-1; the D gene is possibly TRBD1 (6 bases). Germline assignment: CDR1 SGHKS and CDR2 YYEKEE (reference sequence). The V end was cut by 4 bases, the J end by 6 bases, with 13 bases between. The length of the CDR3 is 13 residues. This chain's CDR3 is CASSAQGYPEAFF. In nucleotides, the CDR3 is TGTGCCAGCAGCGCACAGGGTTATCCTGAAGCTTTCTTT. The whole variable domain, remainder taken from reference TRBV5-5 and TRBJ1-1, is DAGVTQSPTHLIKTRGQQVTLRCSPISGHKSVSWYQQVLGQGPQFIFQYYEKEERGRGNFPDRFSARQFPNYSSELNVNALLLGDSALYLCASSAQGYPEAFFGQGTRLTVV.

The V and J genes are TRBV5-6 and TRBJ1-1; D is unclear. The V end lost 7 bases, the J end lost 4 bases, and 11 bases lay between the germline ends. The CDR3 totals 12 residues. Germline CDR1 reads SGHDT; CDR2 reads YYEEEE. In DNA, the CDR3 is TGTGCCAGCGGTCGGGGAAGCACTGAAGCTTTCTTT. The encoded protein is CASGRGSTEAFF.

This chain uses TRBV9 with TRBJ2-1, with D possibly TRBD2 on 6 matching bases. The ends were cut back, 3 bases at V and 2 bases at J, with 18 bases in the middle. Germline V CDR1 and CDR2: SGDLS, YYNGEE. CDR3 length: 17 amino acids. The CDR3 sequence: CASSARRDFPTYNEQFF. The CDR3 nucleotides read TGTGCCAGCAGCGCAAGGCGGGACTTCCCCACCTACAATGAGCAGTTCTTC.

The table lists this clone with many counts. The rearrangement joins TRBV19 to TRBJ1-1, with 7 positions matching TRBD1. The CDR3 sequence is 14 residues long. V trimming: 6 bases; J trimming: 3 bases; junction bases outside the gene matches: 7. Germline V gene sequence: CDR1 LNHDA, CDR2 SQIVND (reference sequence). The CDR3 loop reads CASRQGQYDTEAFF. The DNA of the CDR3 is TGTGCCAGTAGGCAGGGACAGTATGACACTGAAGCTTTCTTT.

This chain connects TRBV19 to TRBJ1-2; TRBD1 might be the D (5 bases). The CDR3 spans 14 residues. The germline V gene has CDR1 LNHDA and CDR2 SQIVND (reference sequence). V lost 2 bases, J lost 4 bases, and 11 bases lay in between. CDR3 coding DNA: TGTGCCAGTAGTATATTGCGACAGCCCTATGGCTACACCTTC. It is translated as CASSILRQPYGYTF.

This clone came up once. The chain joins TRBV7-6 to TRBJ1-6, with 7 bases fitting TRBD1. V was clipped by 5 bases and J by 7 bases; unmatched bases: 11. This CDR3 has 16 amino acids. Germline-derived CDR1 and CDR2 are SGHVS and FNYEAQ. The CDR3 loop reads CASSGEAQGWNSPLHF. Here the CDR3 DNA reads TGTGCCAGCAGCGGAGAAGCACAGGGGTGGAATTCACCCCTCCACTTT.

CDR3 coding DNA: TGTGCCAGCAGTTTAGGGACTAGCTCCTACGAGCAGTACTTC. Amino acid sequence: CASSLGTSSYEQYF. V usage is TRBV6-5 and J usage is TRBJ2-7, with 8 bases matching TRBD2. The V gene's germline CDR1 is MNHEY and CDR2 SVGAGI. The CDR3 is made up of 14 amino acids. J gave up 0 bases and V 4 bases, and 2 bases lay outside the gene matches.

The gene calls are TRBV5-8 and TRBJ1-5; TRBD1 matches at 10 bases. The V gene end was trimmed by 4 bases and the J gene end by 5 bases; junction bases not matched to a gene: 6. Looked up from germline, CDR1 is SGHTS and CDR2 is YDEGEE. The CDR3 extends over 15 amino acids. The CDR3 protein is CASSPGTGVDQPQHF. The CDR3 nucleotides are TGTGCCAGCAGCCCTGGGACAGGGGTGGATCAGCCCCAGCATTTT. Combining the CDR3 with reference TRBV5-8 and TRBJ1-5 gives the whole variable domain EAGVTQSPTHLIKTRGQQATLRCSPISGHTSVYWYQQALGLGLQFLLWYDEGEERNRGNFPPRFSGRQFPNYSSELNVNALELEDSALYLCASSPGTGVDQPQHFGDGTRLSIL.

This chain links TRBV7-8 with TRBJ1-4; 7 bases match TRBD1. CDR3 length: 15 residues. Unmatched junction bases numbered 10, after V lost 4 bases and J lost 8 bases. Per the germline V gene, CDR1 is SGHVS and CDR2 is FQNEAQ. For the CDR3, the DNA is TGTGCCAGCAGCTCGCTCGCAGGGGGAGCGGAAAAACTGTTTTTT. Translated: CASSSLAGGAEKLFF. The variable domain in full, with the rest retrieved from reference TRBV7-8 and TRBJ1-4, is GAGVSQSPRYKVAKRGQDVALRCDPISGHVSLFWYQQALGQGPEFLTYFQNEAQLDKSGLPSDRFFAERPEGSVSTLKIQRTQQEDSAVYLCASSSLAGGAEKLFFGSGTQLSVL.

This chain uses TRBV7-8 with TRBJ2-6; tentative D call: TRBD1 (6 bases). V gave up 5 bases and J gave up 0 bases, with 23 bases separating them. The CDR3 contains 20 residues. In germline, CDR1 is SGHVS, CDR2 FQNEAQ. CDR3 residues: CASSPRGFGSASSGANVLTF. CDR3 DNA: TGTGCCAGCAGCCCAAGGGGGTTTGGGTCAGCTTCCTCTGGGGCCAACGTCCTGACTTTC.

J is TRBJ1-3 and V is TRBV23-1; D possibly corresponds to TRBD1 (5 bases). TRBV23-1 is noted as an ORF with a role that remains uncertain. The CDR3 loop spans 14 amino acids. V dropped 7 bases and J dropped 1 base, with 11 bases sitting between them. The CDR3 sequence is CASTPGPSGNTIYF. The CDR3, as DNA: TGCGCCAGCACCCCAGGGCCTTCTGGAAACACCATATATTTT.

This chain uses TRBV9 with TRBJ2-2, with TRBD1 identical over 9 bases. Trimming cost V 4 bases and J 0 bases; bases outside gene matches: 13. The CDR3 runs 19 residues. Looked up from germline, CDR1 is SGDLS and CDR2 is YYNGEE. CDR3 residues: CASSPKKGQGFSNTGELFF. CDR3 coding DNA: TGTGCCAGCAGCCCGAAGAAGGGACAGGGCTTTTCGAACACCGGGGAGCTGTTTTTT.